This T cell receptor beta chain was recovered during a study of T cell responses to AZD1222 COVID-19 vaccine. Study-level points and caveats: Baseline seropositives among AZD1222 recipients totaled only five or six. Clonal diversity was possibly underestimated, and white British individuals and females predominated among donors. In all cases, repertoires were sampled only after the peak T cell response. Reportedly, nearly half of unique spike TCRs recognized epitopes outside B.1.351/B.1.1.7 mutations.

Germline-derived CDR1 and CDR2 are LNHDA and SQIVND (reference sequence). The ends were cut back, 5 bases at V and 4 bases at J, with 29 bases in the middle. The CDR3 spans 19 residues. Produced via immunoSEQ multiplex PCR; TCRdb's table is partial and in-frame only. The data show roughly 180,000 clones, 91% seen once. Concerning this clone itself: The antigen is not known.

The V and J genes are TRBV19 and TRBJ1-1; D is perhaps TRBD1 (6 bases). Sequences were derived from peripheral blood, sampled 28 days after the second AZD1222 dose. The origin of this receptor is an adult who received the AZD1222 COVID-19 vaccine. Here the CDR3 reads CASSPPLGTWAGVVTEAFF. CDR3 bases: TGTGCCAGTAGTCCGCCACTTGGGACCTGGGCAGGGGTGGTCACTGAAGCTTTCTTT. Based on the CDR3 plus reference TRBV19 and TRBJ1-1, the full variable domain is DGGITQSPKYLFRKEGQNVTLSCEQNLNHDAMYWYRQDPGQGLRLIYYSQIVNDFQKGDIAEGYSVSREKKESFPLTVTSAQKNPTAFYLCASSPPLGTWAGVVTEAFFGQGTRLTVV.